This TCR beta chain was recorded in a study of post-analysis software for immune sequencing data. At the level of the study: The disease courses spanned relapsing-remitting, secondary progressive and progressive-relapsing forms of multiple sclerosis. Study conclusions and caveats: Comparison of patients with controls showed five or six TRBV segments more frequent in patients, TRBV5-6, TRBV5-1 and TRBV20-1 among them.

The V and J ends lost 4 bases and 8 bases respectively, with 19 bases between them. CDR3 size: 14 residues. Germline V lookup: CDR1 SGHDT, CDR2 YYEEEE. This clonotype was observed at least ten times. Its antigen is undetermined. Libraries were made from TCR beta cDNA, and they carried unique molecular identifiers. Yield was approximately 500,000 cDNA molecules from 1 to 10 million T cells. From the PCR reads, TCRdb called clonotypes with MiXCR, one entry per CDR3 protein. Among about 200,000 distinct CDR3 sequences listed, approximately 28% were seen once. This receptor was taken from a girl aged 2-17 years with multiple sclerosis. The sample was blood. The rearrangement uses TRBV5-6 and TRBJ2-7; D remains unclear. CDR3 region: CASSPTLPSSKQYF. Here the CDR3 DNA reads TGTGCCAGCAGCCCCACCCTCCCCTCGTCGAAGCAGTACTTC.